This TCR beta chain stems from a study of blood T cell repertoires in COVID-19. Study-level information: From the United States, Italy and Spain came samples of acute and convalescent COVID-19. PBMCs, B-cell-depleted T cells, or T cells provided the cDNA or gDNA that made up the material.

A few counts support this clone. Germline CDR1 and CDR2: MNHNY and SVGAGI (reference sequence). After removal of 2 bases from V and 2 bases from J, the junction contained 0 bases not matched to a gene. The CDR3 length is 14 residues. Profiled with immunoSEQ multiplex PCR; TCRdb holds only in-frame clones, not every one. The repertoire holds approximately 260,000 clones, with roughly nine tenths as singletons. Sequenced material: peripheral blood. The receptor's source is a man aged 55 to 70 who had recovered from COVID-19. The rearrangement links TRBV6-6 to TRBJ2-1, with 7 bases lining up with TRBD1. DNA of the CDR3: TGTGCCAGCAGTTACGACAGGGCCTACAATGAGCAGTTCTTC. Translation gives CASSYDRAYNEQFF.